This record covers a single T cell receptor beta chain. CDR1 LGHNA and CDR2 YNFKEQ come from the germline V gene. With 1 base removed from V and 8 bases from J, the gap between germline ends came to 11 bases. CDR3 size: 14 residues. This entry belongs to a study of blood T cell repertoires in COVID-19. About the research overall: Sites across the United States, Italy and Spain contributed samples from acute and convalescent COVID-19. Sources were T cells, B-cell-depleted T cells, or PBMCs; the material itself was cDNA or gDNA.

Original handling: It was from reference gene primer amplification that nucleated cell counts were estimated. The repertoire was sequenced with immunoSEQ multiplex PCR; TCRdb's copy has only in-frame clones and lacks some. The DNA gave D and trimming, while V, J and clone size come from that table. Here the sample spans approximately 80,000 clones, around nine tenths being singletons. This clonotype originated in a man between 35 and 55 years old with acute or convalescent COVID-19. This chain uses TRBV4-2 with TRBJ1-4; tentative D call: TRBD1 (5 bases). Material for sequencing was peripheral blood. The CDR3: CASSQGGVGEKLFF. The CDR3, as DNA: TGTGCCAGCAGCCAAGGGGGGGTTGGAGAAAAACTGTTTTTT.